The T cell receptor beta chain described here comes from a study of blood T cells in healthy people across ages. Alongside a J-beta primer mix, a sample-barcoded 5' primer served in a second PCR lasting roughly 7 to 12 cycles. TCRdb fed the 5' RACE reads into MiXCR, producing one record per CDR3 protein. The sample lists approximately 680,000 distinct CDR3 sequences, about 30% occurring once. The authors drew about 10 milliliters of peripheral blood from each donor. Ten or more counts support this clonotype. This sequence was found in a woman of 80 years or more in good health. The sequenced sample consisted of blood.

The CDR3 DNA sequence: TGTGCCAGCAGGTTAACCGGGACAGCGGACGGCTACACCTTC. Protein sequence: CASRLTGTADGYTF. The J gene is TRBJ1-2, the V gene TRBV25-1; 7 nucleotides agree with TRBD1. The trim removed 6 bases at V and 8 bases at J, leaving 12 bases unmatched. Germline V gene lookup returns CDR1 MGHDK and CDR2 SYGVNS. The CDR3 consists of 14 residues.